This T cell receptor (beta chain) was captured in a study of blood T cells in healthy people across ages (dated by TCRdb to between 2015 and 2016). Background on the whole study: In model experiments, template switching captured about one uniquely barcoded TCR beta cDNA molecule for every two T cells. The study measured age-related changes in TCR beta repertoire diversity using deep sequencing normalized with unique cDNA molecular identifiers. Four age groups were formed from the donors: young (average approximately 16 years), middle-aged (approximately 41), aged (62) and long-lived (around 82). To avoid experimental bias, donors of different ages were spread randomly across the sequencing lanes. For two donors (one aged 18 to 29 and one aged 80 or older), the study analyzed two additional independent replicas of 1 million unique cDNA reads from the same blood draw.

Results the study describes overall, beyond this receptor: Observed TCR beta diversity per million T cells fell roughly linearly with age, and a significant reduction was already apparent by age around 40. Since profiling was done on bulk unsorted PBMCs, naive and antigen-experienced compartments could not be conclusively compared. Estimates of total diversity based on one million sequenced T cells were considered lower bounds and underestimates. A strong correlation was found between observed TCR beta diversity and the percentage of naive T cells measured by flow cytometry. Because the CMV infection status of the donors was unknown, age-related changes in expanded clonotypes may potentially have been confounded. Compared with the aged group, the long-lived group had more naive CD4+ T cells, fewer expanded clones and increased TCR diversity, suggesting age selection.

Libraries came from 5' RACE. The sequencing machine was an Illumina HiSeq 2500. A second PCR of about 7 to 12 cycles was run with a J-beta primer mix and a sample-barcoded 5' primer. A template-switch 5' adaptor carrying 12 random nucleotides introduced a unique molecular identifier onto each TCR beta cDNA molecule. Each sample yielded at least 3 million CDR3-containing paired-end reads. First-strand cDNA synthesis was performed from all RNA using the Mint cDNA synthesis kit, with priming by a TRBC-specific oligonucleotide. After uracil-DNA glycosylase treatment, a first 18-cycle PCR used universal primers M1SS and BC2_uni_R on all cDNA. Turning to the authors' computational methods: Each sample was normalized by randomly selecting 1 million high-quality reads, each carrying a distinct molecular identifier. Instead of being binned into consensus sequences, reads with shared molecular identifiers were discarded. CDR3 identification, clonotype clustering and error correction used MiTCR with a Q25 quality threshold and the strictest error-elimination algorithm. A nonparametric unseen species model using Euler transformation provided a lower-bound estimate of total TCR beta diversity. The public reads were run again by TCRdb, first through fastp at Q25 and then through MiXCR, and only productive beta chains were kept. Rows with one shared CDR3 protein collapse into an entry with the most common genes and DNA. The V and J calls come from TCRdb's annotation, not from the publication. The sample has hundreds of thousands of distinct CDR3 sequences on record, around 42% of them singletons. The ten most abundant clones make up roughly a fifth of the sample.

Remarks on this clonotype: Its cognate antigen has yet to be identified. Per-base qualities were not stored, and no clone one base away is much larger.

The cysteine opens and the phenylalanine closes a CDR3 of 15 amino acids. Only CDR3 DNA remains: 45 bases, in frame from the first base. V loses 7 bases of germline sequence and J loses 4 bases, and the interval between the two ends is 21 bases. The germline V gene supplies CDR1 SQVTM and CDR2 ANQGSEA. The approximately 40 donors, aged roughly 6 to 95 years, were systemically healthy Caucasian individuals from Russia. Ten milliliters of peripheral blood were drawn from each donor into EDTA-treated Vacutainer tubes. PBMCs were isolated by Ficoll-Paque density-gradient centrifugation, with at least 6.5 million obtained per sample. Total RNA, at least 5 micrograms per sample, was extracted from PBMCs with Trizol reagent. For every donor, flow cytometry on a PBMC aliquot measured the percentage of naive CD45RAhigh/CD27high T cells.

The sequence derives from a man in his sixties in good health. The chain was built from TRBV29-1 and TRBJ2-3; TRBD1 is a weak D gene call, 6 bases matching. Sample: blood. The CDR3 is CSAITGSKGPDTQYF. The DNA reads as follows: TGCAGCGCTATCACAGGGAGCAAAGGCCCAGATACGCAGTATTTT.